This T cell receptor (beta chain) was sequenced for a study of OX40 agonist ivuxolimab in advanced cancers. Background on the study: Patient treatment consisted of intravenous ivuxolimab administration every 2 weeks at 0.01 to 10 mg/kg. Patients enrolled in dose escalation were diagnosed with hepatocellular carcinoma, melanoma, renal cell or head and neck cancer.

Only in-frame clones appear in the TCRdb table, and some are missing; sequencing was by immunoSEQ multiplex PCR. The table records roughly 61,000 clones, more than 65% of them present only once. The V gene's germline CDR1 is MRHNA and CDR2 SNTAGT. CDR3 size: 12 residues. V was cut by 3 bases and J by 3 bases, with 6 bases left in between. The chain combines TRBV6-4 with TRBJ2-7; D unresolved. Sequenced here: CD4+ or CD8+ T cells sorted from blood, sampled in a trial of the OX40 agonist ivuxolimab. The receptor was isolated from an adult with an advanced solid tumor such as melanoma, head and neck, liver or kidney cancer. CDR3 nucleotide sequence: TGTGCCAGCAGTGAATATTTCTACGAGCAGTACTTC. Translation: CASSEYFYEQYF.